This T cell receptor (beta chain) stems from a study of shared T cell receptors in the human thymus. Libraries were prepared by immunoSEQ multiplex PCR; TCRdb keeps only in-frame clonotypes and omits some of them. The sample holds 650,000 to 950,000 clones, approximately 85% seen once. CDR1 MNHNY and CDR2 SVGAGI come from the germline V gene (reference sequence). The V end lost 5 bases, the J end lost 0 bases, and 14 bases lay between the germline ends. The CDR3 loop spans 15 amino acids. This same sample was also part of a study on human thymus T cells. That publication notes: Thymic samples were excised during corrective heart operations. Among thymic and blood repertoires, usage of V and J genes appeared biased. As related research reported, thymic repertoires overlapped highly among unrelated individuals.

The chain carries TRBV6-6 and TRBJ2-7; D is unresolved. This sequence originates from a girl less than two years old with a congenital heart defect. The sample comprised thymocytes. The CDR3 DNA sequence: TGTGCCAGCAGTCCATCACAATTCAGCTCCTACGAGCAGTACTTC. The encoded protein is CASSPSQFSSYEQYF.